The table lists the clone carrying this TCR beta chain with a few counts. What it binds is unknown. From germline, CDR1 is SGHTA and CDR2 FQGNSA. This CDR3 has 15 residues. The junction had 6 bases not matched to a gene; V was cut back by 5 bases and J by 6 bases. This entry comes from a study of cytomegalovirus exposure and HLA in healthy donors. Whole-study results and caveats: On later analysis, the bulk of CMV-associated TCR beta chains appeared to be HLA-restricted. Follow-up analysis later connected one missense variant in DCLRE1C with trimming of TCR beta V- and J-genes. It was assumed in the presence/absence analyses that sequencing depth was roughly uniform across donors.

Vbeta (60) and Jbeta (13) primers were used in the PCR. Per the original methods: Tens of millions of unique TCR beta chains, roughly 11 million of them shared, were counted by a later analysis. Only in-frame clones appear in the TCRdb table, and some are missing; sequencing was by immunoSEQ multiplex PCR. V, J and clone size were drawn from that table, and D and trimming were deduced from the DNA. This table has hundreds of thousands of clones, around 80% appearing once. Sequenced material: PBMCs. The chain has TRBV7-2 and TRBJ2-1; TRBD1 aligns across 11 bases. The clonotype originates from a woman in her sixties or seventies in good health and CMV-seropositive. CDR3 DNA sequence: TGTGCCAGCAGCCCGCCCGGGACAGGGGGCAATGAGCAGTTCTTC. Amino acid sequence: CASSPPGTGGNEQFF.